These 22 T cell receptor beta chains came from one sample sequenced in a study of OX40 agonist ivuxolimab in advanced cancers. Generated by immunoSEQ multiplex PCR, the TCRdb table keeps only in-frame clones and is missing some. The data show tens of thousands of clones, with over 90% seen just once and less than 8% held by the top ten. Sample: CD4+ or CD8+ T cells sorted from blood, taken in a trial of the OX40 agonist ivuxolimab. The receptors were gathered from an adult with an advanced solid tumor such as melanoma, head and neck, liver or kidney cancer.

This chain connects TRBV2 to TRBJ2-1; either TRBD1 or TRBD2 may fit D (7 bases each). V lost 8 bases and J lost 4, with 27 bases in between. Germline CDR1 SNHLY, CDR2 FYNNEI. The CDR3 has 18 amino acids. CDR3 nucleotide sequence: TGTGCCAGCTCGACCAAAGCCTCCAGGGGGGGGGATTACAATGAGCAGTTCTTC. This codes for CASSTKASRGGDYNEQFF. The entire variable domain, with the rest obtained from reference TRBV2 and TRBJ2-1, is as follows: EPEVTQTPSHQVTQMGQEVILRCVPISNHLYFYWYRQILGQKVEFLVSFYNNEISEKSEIFDDQFSVERPDGSNFTLKIRSTKLEDSAMYFCASSTKASRGGDYNEQFFGPGTRLTVL.

The CDR3 coding sequence is TGCGCCAGCAGCCAAGAAGGTTTAGGAAGCACCGGGGAGCTGTTTTTT. It codes for CASSQEGLGSTGELFF. The chain uses TRBV4-1 and TRBJ2-2; D gene unclear. Germline CDR1 reads MGHRA; CDR2 reads YSYEKL. With 0 bases removed from V and 4 bases from J, the gap between germline ends came to 12 bases. This CDR3 comprises 16 residues.

The chain couples TRBV6-5 to TRBJ1-1; perhaps TRBD1 as D (5 bases). Germline V CDR1 and CDR2: MNHEY, SVGAGI. Trimming took off 2 bases at V and 8 bases at J, with 9 bases between the two ends. There are 12 residues in the CDR3. CDR3 sequence: CASSYGAGEAFF. The CDR3 coding sequence is TGTGCCAGCAGTTACGGGGCGGGAGAAGCTTTCTTT.

The chain links TRBV19 to TRBJ2-3; 7 nucleotides match TRBD1. V dropped 6 bases and J dropped 8; count of bases not matched to a gene: 5. Germline V gene sequence: CDR1 LNHDA, CDR2 SQIVND (reference sequence). This CDR3 has 12 amino acids. The CDR3: CASSFNRGTQYF. CDR3 bases: TGTGCCAGTAGCTTTAACAGGGGTACGCAGTATTTT.

V is TRBV5-1 and J is TRBJ2-1, with TRBD2 identical over 10 bases. The V gene's germline CDR1 is SGHRS and CDR2 YFSETQ. The V and J ends lost 3 bases and 5 bases, in that order; junction bases with no gene match: 5. This CDR3 comprises 15 residues. CDR3 region: CASSSGTSANNEQFF. The CDR3 DNA reads TGCGCCAGCAGCTCCGGGACTAGCGCCAACAATGAGCAGTTCTTC.

The V call is TRBV7-9, the J call TRBJ1-2; unclear D gene. From germline, CDR1 is SEHNR and CDR2 FQNEAQ (reference sequence). V lost 3 bases to trimming and J lost 3 bases, with 17 bases between them. This CDR3 is built from 16 residues. CDR3 residues: CASSLVRGDGDYGYTF. Here the CDR3 DNA reads TGTGCCAGCAGCTTGGTACGAGGCGACGGAGACTATGGCTACACCTTC.

The chain has TRBV11-2 and TRBJ1-1; D call uncertain. This CDR3 region has 13 residues. Trimming shortened V by 5 bases and J by 3 bases, and 10 bases separated the two germline ends. Germline-derived CDR1 and CDR2 are SGHAT and FQNNGV. CDR3 protein: CASSPVLDTEAFF. The CDR3 coding sequence is TGTGCCAGCAGCCCCGTCCTCGACACTGAAGCTTTCTTT. The variable domain in full, completed from reference TRBV11-2 and TRBJ1-1, reads EAGVAQSPRYKIIEKRQSVAFWCNPISGHATLYWYQQILGQGPKLLIQFQNNGVVDDSQLPKDRFSAERLKGVDSTLKIQPAKLEDSAVYLCASSPVLDTEAFFGQGTRLTVV.

This chain links TRBV27 with TRBJ2-5, with D possibly TRBD2 on 7 matching bases. The end of the DNA fits TRBJ2-7 better, so the J call may be wrong. There are 15 residues in the CDR3. From germline, CDR1 is MNHEY and CDR2 SMNVEV (reference sequence). The chain's CDR3 is CASSQGGGYSYEQYF. The DNA for the CDR3 is TGTGCCAGCAGTCAAGGGGGGGGTTACTCCTACGAGCAGTACTTC.

This rearrangement joins TRBV27 to TRBJ2-5; the D is unclear. This CDR3 comprises 13 residues. The germline CDR1 and CDR2 sequences are MNHEY and SMNVEV (reference sequence). The germline V and J ends were trimmed by 5 bases and 4 bases, with 11 bases remaining between them. The chain's CDR3 is CASSPLPPETQYF. The CDR3, as DNA: TGTGCCAGCAGTCCCCTCCCCCCAGAGACCCAGTACTTC.

This chain uses TRBV27 with TRBJ1-5; TRBD1 might be the D (5 bases). The CDR3 extends over 16 amino acids. CDR1 and CDR2 (germline): MNHEY, SMNVEV (reference sequence). The V gene lost 1 base and the J gene lost 2 bases, with 12 bases spanning the gap. The CDR3 DNA is TGTGCCAGCAGTTTATATTCCCAGGGAGGCAATCAGCCCCAGCATTTT. It codes for CASSLYSQGGNQPQHF.

Regarding this clone: Other nucleotide sequences from this sample produce the same CDR3. The chain is built from TRBV11-2 and TRBJ2-7; D is possibly TRBD1 or TRBD2 (6 bases each). V gave up 5 bases and J gave up 3 bases, with 14 bases separating them. The CDR3 length is 14 residues. Germline V CDR1 and CDR2: SGHAT, FQNNGV. The CDR3 is CASSLGGGSYEQYF. CDR3 DNA: TGTGCCAGCAGCCTCGGAGGGGGTAGCTACGAGCAGTACTTC.

The V and J genes are TRBV6-1 and TRBJ1-1; TRBD1 might be the D (6 bases). The length of the CDR3 is 15 residues. Germline V gene sequence: CDR1 MNHNS, CDR2 SASEGT. V was shortened by 8 bases and J by 4 bases, with 20 bases between the two germline ends. CDR3 nucleotides: TGTGCCAGCGGGGGCGGGATCGACCGGAGCACTGAAGCTTTCTTT. This gives the protein CASGGGIDRSTEAFF.

The J gene is TRBJ2-7, the V gene TRBV11-2; no clear D. CDR3 length equals 12 residues. CDR1 is SGHAT, CDR2 FQNNGV, per germline. Trimming removed 0 bases at V and 2 bases at J, with 2 bases between. For the CDR3, the DNA is TGTGCCAGCAGCTTAGACCCCTACGAGCAGTACTTC. This encodes CASSLDPYEQYF.

A single count supports this clone. The chain links TRBV25-1 to TRBJ1-1; D not certain. The V gene lost 1 base and the J gene lost 2 bases, with 8 bases spanning the gap. CDR3 length: 14 residues. The germline gives CDR1 MGHDK, CDR2 SYGVNS. CDR3: CASSEFGGNTEAFF. The CDR3 bases are TGTGCCAGCAGTGAATTTGGAGGCAACACTGAAGCTTTCTTT. The variable domain in full, with the rest retrieved from reference TRBV25-1 and TRBJ1-1, is EADIYQTPRYLVIGTGKKITLECSQTMGHDKMYWYQQDPGMELHLIHYSYGVNSTEKGDLSSESTVSRIRTEHFPLTLESARPSHTSQYLCASSEFGGNTEAFFGQGTRLTVV.

The V call is TRBV12-2, the J call TRBJ1-5; the table's D call, TRBD1, was not checked against the DNA. TRBV12-2 is recorded as a pseudogene. This CDR3 comprises 17 residues. The CDR3 coding sequence is TGTGCAAGTCGCTTAGCGCGGACACACGGGCACAATCAGCCCCAGCATTTT. Translation gives CASRLARTHGHNQPQHF.

The genes are TRBV29-1 and TRBJ2-5; D uncertain. Germline V gives CDR1 SQVTM, CDR2 ANQGSEA. CDR3 length: 10 residues. Trimming left V 5 bases short and J 5 bases short, with 6 bases between. The CDR3 coding sequence is TGCAGCGTTTTAGGGGAGACCCAGTACTTC. This codes for CSVLGETQYF.

The chain is built from TRBV13 and TRBJ2-7; 11 nucleotides match TRBD1. V lost 4 bases, J lost 4 bases, and 6 bases stayed unmatched. CDR3 length: 15 amino acids. CDR1 is PRHDT, CDR2 FYEKMQ, per germline (reference sequence). CDR3 loop: CASSSRTGGWYEQYF. The CDR3 nucleotides are TGTGCCAGCAGCTCAAGGACAGGGGGCTGGTACGAGCAGTACTTC.

The CDR3 reads CASSERSYEQYF. Written as DNA, the CDR3 is TGCGCCAGCAGCGAAAGGTCCTACGAGCAGTACTTC. The V and J genes are TRBV5-1 and TRBJ2-7; D is undetermined. The germline V and J ends were trimmed by 4 bases and 1 base, with 6 bases remaining between them. The CDR3 loop spans 12 amino acids. The germline V gene encodes CDR1 SGHRS and CDR2 YFSETQ. The complete variable domain, with remaining parts taken from reference TRBV5-1 and TRBJ2-7, reads KAGVTQTPRYLIKTRGQQVTLSCSPISGHRSVSWYQQTPGQGLQFLFEYFSETQRNKGNFPGRFSGRQFSNSRSEMNVSTLELGDSALYLCASSERSYEQYFGPGTRLTVT.

The chain has TRBV6-6 and TRBJ2-1; 7 bases align to TRBD1. J lost 6 bases, V lost 4 bases, and 0 bases had no gene match. The CDR3 has 12 residues. Germline CDR1 MNHNY, CDR2 SVGAGI (reference sequence). The CDR3 nucleotides read TGTGCCAGCAGTTCAGGGGGCAATGAGCAGTTCTTC. It is translated as CASSSGGNEQFF.

V and J are TRBV9 and TRBJ1-4, with TRBD1 identical over 7 bases. The ends lost 3 bases at V and 1 base at J; junction bases unmatched: 3. The CDR3 length is 15 residues. CDR1 and CDR2 from the germline V gene are SGDLS and YYNGEE. This CDR3 reads CASSAYRGTNEKLFF. The CDR3 bases are TGTGCCAGCAGCGCCTACAGGGGAACTAATGAAAAACTGTTTTTT. Drawing the rest from reference TRBV9 and TRBJ1-4, the complete variable domain is DSGVTQTPKHLITATGQRVTLRCSPRSGDLSVYWYQQSLDQGLQFLIQYYNGEERAKGNILERFSAQQFPDLHSELNLSSLELGDSALYFCASSAYRGTNEKLFFGSGTQLSVL.

The V and J genes are TRBV7-2 and TRBJ2-1; 8 bases line up with TRBD1. The CDR3 runs 15 residues. The germline V gene has CDR1 SGHTA and CDR2 FQGNSA. The ends lost 5 bases at V and 6 bases at J; junction bases unmatched: 9. CDR3 residues: CASSLKDRVGNEQFF. The CDR3 DNA sequence: TGTGCCAGCAGCCTAAAGGACAGGGTCGGCAATGAGCAGTTCTTC.

This rearrangement joins TRBV4-1 to TRBJ1-6, with 9 bases fitting TRBD1. V trimming: 4 bases; J trimming: 8 bases; junction bases outside the gene matches: 18. The V gene's germline CDR1 is MGHRA and CDR2 YSYEKL. The CDR3 spans 19 residues. Here the CDR3 DNA reads TGCGCCAGCAGCCTTAGAAGCGCAGGACAGGGGATCGGGGATTCACCCCTCCACTTT. Protein sequence: CASSLRSAGQGIGDSPLHF.